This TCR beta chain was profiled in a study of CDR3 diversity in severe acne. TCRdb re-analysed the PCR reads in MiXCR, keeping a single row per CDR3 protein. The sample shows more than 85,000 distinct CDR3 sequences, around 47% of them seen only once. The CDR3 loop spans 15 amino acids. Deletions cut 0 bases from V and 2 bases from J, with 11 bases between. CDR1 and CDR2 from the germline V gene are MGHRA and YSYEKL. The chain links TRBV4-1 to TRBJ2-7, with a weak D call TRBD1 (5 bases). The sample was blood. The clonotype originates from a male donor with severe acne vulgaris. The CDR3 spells CASSQEGAATYEQYF. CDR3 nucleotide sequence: TGCGCCAGCAGCCAAGAAGGGGCGGCTACCTACGAGCAGTACTTC.